This T cell receptor (beta chain) was profiled in a study of early T cells in non-severe SARS-CoV-2 infection. This clonotype appeared a single time. As yet, its antigen is unknown. cDNA molecules, individually, were tagged with unique molecular identifiers. MiXCR, run by TCRdb on the 5' RACE reads, gives a single entry per CDR3 protein. In the table there are 60,000 or so distinct CDR3 sequences, about 12% of which are singletons. The CDR3 spans 16 residues. CDR1 is SEHNR and CDR2 is FQNEAQ in the germline V gene (reference sequence). J gave up 3 bases and V 5 bases, and 9 bases lay outside the gene matches. Study-level results: The matching step, a VDJdb search, favored anti-spike CD8 responses and missed private and CD4 specificities.

This chain links TRBV7-9 with TRBJ1-4, with 7 nucleotides matching TRBD1. This sequence was found in an adult who was a healthcare worker with PCR-confirmed SARS-CoV-2 infection or an uninfected control (not recorded which). The material sequenced was whole blood. CDR3 region: CASSLRTGAANEKLFF. For the CDR3, the DNA is TGTGCCAGCAGCCTGAGGACAGGAGCGGCTAATGAAAAACTGTTTTTT. The entire variable domain, with the rest obtained from reference TRBV7-9 and TRBJ1-4, is as follows: DTGVSQNPRHKITKRGQNVTFRCDPISEHNRLYWYRQTLGQGPEFLTYFQNEAQLEKSRLLSDRFSAERPKGSFSTLEIQRTEQGDSAMYLCASSLRTGAANEKLFFGSGTQLSVL.